This TCR beta chain was documented in a study of cytomegalovirus exposure and HLA in healthy donors. In the PCR, 60 Vbeta and 13 Jbeta primers were used. Assay: immunoSEQ multiplex PCR; the TCRdb copy retains only in-frame clones and omits some. The sample carries over 150,000 clones, roughly 75% recorded once. The J segment lost 0 bases and the V segment lost 4 bases, leaving 2 bases of the junction unmatched. Germline CDR1 and CDR2: WNHNN and SYGVQD (reference sequence). The CDR3 sequence is 15 residues long. This TCR was recovered from a man aged 18 to 30 in good health and CMV-seronegative. Sequencing used PBMCs. The chain uses TRBV10-1 and TRBJ2-3; 9 bases map to TRBD2. The CDR3 reads CASSGSGGSTDTQYF. The CDR3 DNA is TGCGCCAGCAGTGGTAGCGGGGGTAGCACAGATACGCAGTATTTT.